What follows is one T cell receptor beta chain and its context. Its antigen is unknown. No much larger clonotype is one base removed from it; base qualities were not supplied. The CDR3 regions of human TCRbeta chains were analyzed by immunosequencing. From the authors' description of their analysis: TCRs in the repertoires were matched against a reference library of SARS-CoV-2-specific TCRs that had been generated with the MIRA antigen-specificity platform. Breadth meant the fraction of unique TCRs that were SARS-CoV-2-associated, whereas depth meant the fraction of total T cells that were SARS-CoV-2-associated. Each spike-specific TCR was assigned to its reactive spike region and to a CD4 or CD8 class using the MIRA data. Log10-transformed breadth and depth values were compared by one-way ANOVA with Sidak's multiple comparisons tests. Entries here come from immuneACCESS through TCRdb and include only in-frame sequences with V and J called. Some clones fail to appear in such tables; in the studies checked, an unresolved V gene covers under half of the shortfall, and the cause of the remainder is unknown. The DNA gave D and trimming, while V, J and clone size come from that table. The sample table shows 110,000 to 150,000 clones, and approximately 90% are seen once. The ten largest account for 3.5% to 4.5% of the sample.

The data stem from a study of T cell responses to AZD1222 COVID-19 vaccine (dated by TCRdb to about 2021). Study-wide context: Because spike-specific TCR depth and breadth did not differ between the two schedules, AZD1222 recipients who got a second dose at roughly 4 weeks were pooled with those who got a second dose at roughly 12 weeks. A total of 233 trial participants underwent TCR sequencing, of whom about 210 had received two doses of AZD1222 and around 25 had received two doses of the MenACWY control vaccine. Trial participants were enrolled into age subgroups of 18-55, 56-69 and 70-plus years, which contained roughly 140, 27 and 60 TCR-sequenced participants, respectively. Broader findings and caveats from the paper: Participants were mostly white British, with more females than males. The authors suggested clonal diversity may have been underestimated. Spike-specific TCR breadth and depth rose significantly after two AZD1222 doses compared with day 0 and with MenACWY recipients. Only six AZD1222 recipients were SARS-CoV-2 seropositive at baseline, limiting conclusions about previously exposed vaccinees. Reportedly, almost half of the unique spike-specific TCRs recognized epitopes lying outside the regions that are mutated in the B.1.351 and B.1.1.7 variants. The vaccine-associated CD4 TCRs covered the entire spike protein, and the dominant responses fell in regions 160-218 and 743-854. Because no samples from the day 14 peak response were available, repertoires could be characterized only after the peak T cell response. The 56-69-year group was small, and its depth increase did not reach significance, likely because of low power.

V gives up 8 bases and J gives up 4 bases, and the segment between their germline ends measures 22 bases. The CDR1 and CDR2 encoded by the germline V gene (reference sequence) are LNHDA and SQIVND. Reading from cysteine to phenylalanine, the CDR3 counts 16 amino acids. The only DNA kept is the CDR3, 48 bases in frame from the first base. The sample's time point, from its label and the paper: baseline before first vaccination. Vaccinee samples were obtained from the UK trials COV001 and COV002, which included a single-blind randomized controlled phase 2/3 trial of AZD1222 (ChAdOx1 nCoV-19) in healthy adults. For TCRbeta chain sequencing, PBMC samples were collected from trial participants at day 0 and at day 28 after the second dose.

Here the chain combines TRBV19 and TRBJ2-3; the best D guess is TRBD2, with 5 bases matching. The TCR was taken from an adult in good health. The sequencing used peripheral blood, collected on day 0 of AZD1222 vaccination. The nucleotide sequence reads TGTGCCAGTGCGGGCCGCCTCCCTGGCAGAGCAGATACGCAGTATTTT. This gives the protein CASAGRLPGRADTQYF.